This T cell receptor (beta chain) was recovered during a study of blood T cell repertoires in COVID-19. This clone came up once. The CDR3 covers 20 residues. The V and J ends lost 4 bases and 8 bases, in that order; junction bases with no gene match: 19. The V gene's germline CDR1 is MGHRA and CDR2 YSYEKL. Source study methods: Nucleated cell number was recorded as an estimate derived from reference gene primer amplification. The assay was immunoSEQ multiplex PCR, and TCRdb's table has in-frame clones only and misses some. That table supplies the V and J calls and clone size; D and trimming were determined from the DNA. The sample holds around 300,000 clones, 80% to 95% seen once. Living in about two dozen US areas, the participants were between roughly 18 and 90 years of age.

This TCR derives from a woman aged 25 to 39 who had recovered from COVID-19. The J gene is TRBJ2-1, the V gene TRBV4-1; TRBD2 matches 14 bases. Sequencing was performed on PBMCs or T cells enriched from blood (not recorded which). The CDR3 region has the DNA TGCGCCAGCAGCCGCCACCGGGACAGATGGACTAGCGGGAGGTATGATGAGCAGTTCTTC. It encodes CASSRHRDRWTSGRYDEQFF.